The rows below give T cell receptor beta chains drawn from one sample of a study of T cells after yellow fever vaccination. TCRdb itself ran the 5' RACE reads through MiXCR, one entry per CDR3 protein. The table has 300,000 to 450,000 distinct CDR3 sequences, about 7.8% seen once. The source material was PBMCs, sampled more than 40 days after the first yellow fever vaccination. Every receptor here comes from a young man who received the YFV17D yellow fever vaccine. Both conserved end residues are part of each CDR3. The order of the fields is CDR3 DNA, CDR3 protein, V gene, J gene, clone size, D gene. The D gene is left open where the match is weak. Not all rows give a size; the values are once, few, many and, for expanded clones, a class.

cdr3_nt: TGCGCCAGCAGGAGTGCTAGCGGGGAAGAGACCCAGTACTTC; cdr3_aa: CASRSASGEETQYF; v_call: TRBV10-2; j_call: TRBJ2-5; clone_size: NA; d_call: TRBD2
cdr3_nt: TGCTGTGCTAGAGATCTACACCGGGTTTCGGAAGAGACCCAGTACTTC; cdr3_aa: CCARDLHRVSEETQYF; v_call: TRBV20-1; j_call: TRBJ2-5; clone_size: NA; d_call: NA
cdr3_nt: TGCGCCAGCGGCTCGGGGTCGCCAAATGAAAAACTGTTTTTT; cdr3_aa: CASGSGSPNEKLFF; v_call: TRBV5-1; j_call: TRBJ1-4; clone_size: many; d_call: NA
cdr3_nt: TGCAGCGTTGACCCCGGTGGGATTGGCTACACCTTC; cdr3_aa: CSVDPGGIGYTF; v_call: TRBV29-1; j_call: TRBJ1-2; clone_size: NA; d_call: NA
cdr3_nt: TGTGCCAGCAGTTGGGCAGGCCGCCCTTCACCCCTCCACTTT; cdr3_aa: CASSWAGRPSPLHF; v_call: TRBV6-5; j_call: TRBJ1-6; clone_size: few; d_call: NA
cdr3_nt: TGCGCCAGCAGCTTGGAGTCCGCCTACAATGAGCAGTTCTTC; cdr3_aa: CASSLESAYNEQFF; v_call: TRBV5-1; j_call: TRBJ2-1; clone_size: NA; d_call: NA
cdr3_nt: TGTGCCAGCAGTCTCTACTCGCGAGAGACCCAGTACTTC; cdr3_aa: CASSLYSRETQYF; v_call: TRBV12-3/TRBV12-4; j_call: TRBJ2-5; clone_size: few; d_call: NA
cdr3_nt: TGTGCCAGCAAGCGCAGAGGCGAATATTTT; cdr3_aa: CASKRRGEYF; v_call: TRBV12-3/TRBV12-4; j_call: TRBJ2-3; clone_size: NA; d_call: NA
cdr3_nt: TGTGCCAGCAGAACCGGGGGTTCCACAGATACGCAGTATTTT; cdr3_aa: CASRTGGSTDTQYF; v_call: TRBV12-3/TRBV12-4; j_call: TRBJ2-3; clone_size: few; d_call: NA
cdr3_nt: TGCAGTGCTAGAGACCCAGCGGGGGGGCTTGAGCAGTTCTTC; cdr3_aa: CSARDPAGGLEQFF; v_call: TRBV20-1; j_call: TRBJ2-1; clone_size: few; d_call: TRBD2
cdr3_nt: TGTGCCAGCAGCGGAGGGACAAACGCCAATCAGCCCCAGCATTTT; cdr3_aa: CASSGGTNANQPQHF; v_call: TRBV7-2; j_call: TRBJ1-5; clone_size: NA; d_call: NA
cdr3_nt: TGTGCCAGCATAGAGGGGGGGGCCGGGTACAATGAGCAGTTCTTC; cdr3_aa: CASIEGGAGYNEQFF; v_call: TRBV11-2; j_call: TRBJ2-1; clone_size: few; d_call: NA
cdr3_nt: TGTGCCAGCAGCTCCCCCGGGACTAGCGGGTCCCCAGATACGCAGTATTTT; cdr3_aa: CASSSPGTSGSPDTQYF; v_call: TRBV7-2; j_call: TRBJ2-3; clone_size: NA; d_call: TRBD2
cdr3_nt: TGTGCCAGCAGCTCAGGACGGATTAACTATGGCTACACCTTC; cdr3_aa: CASSSGRINYGYTF; v_call: TRBV5-4; j_call: TRBJ1-2; clone_size: few; d_call: NA
cdr3_nt: TGTGCCATCGGACAGTCGAACACCGGGGAGCTGTTTTTT; cdr3_aa: CAIGQSNTGELFF; v_call: TRBV28; j_call: TRBJ2-2; clone_size: few; d_call: NA
cdr3_nt: TGTGCCAGCAGTTTGAAAGGGGGCTATGGCTACACCTTC; cdr3_aa: CASSLKGGYGYTF; v_call: TRBV12-3/TRBV12-4; j_call: TRBJ1-2; clone_size: many; d_call: NA